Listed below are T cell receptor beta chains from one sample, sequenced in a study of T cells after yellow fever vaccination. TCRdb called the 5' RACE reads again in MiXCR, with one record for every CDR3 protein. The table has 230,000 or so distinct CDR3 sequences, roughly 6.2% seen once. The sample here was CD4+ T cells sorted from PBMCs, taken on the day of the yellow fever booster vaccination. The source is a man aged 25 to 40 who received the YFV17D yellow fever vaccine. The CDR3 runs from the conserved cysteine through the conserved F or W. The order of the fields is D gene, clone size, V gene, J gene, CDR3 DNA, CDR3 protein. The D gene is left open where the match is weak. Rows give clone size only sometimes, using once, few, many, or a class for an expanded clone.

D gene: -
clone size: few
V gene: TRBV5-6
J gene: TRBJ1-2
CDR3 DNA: TGTGCCAGCAGCTTTGAGTATGGCTACACCTTC
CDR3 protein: CASSFEYGYTF

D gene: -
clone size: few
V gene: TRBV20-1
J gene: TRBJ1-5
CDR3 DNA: TGCAGTGCTAGTCGCCAGGGAAACAATCAGCCCCAGCATTTT
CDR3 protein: CSASRQGNNQPQHF

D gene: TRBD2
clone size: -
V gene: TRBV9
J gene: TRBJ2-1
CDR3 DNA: TGTGCCAGCAGCTTCGCCGGGACTAGCGGAGAGCAGTTCTTC
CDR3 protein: CASSFAGTSGEQFF

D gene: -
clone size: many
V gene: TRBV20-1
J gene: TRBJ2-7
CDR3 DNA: TGCAGTGCTAGAGGCCGTAGCGGACCCTACGAGCAGTACTTC
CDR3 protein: CSARGRSGPYEQYF

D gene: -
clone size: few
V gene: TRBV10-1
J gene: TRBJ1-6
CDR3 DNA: TGCGCCAGCAGGGACAAGCCCTCCTATAATTCACCCCTCCACTTT
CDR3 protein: CASRDKPSYNSPLHF

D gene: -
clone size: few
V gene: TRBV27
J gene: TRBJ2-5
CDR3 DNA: TGTGCCAGCAGTATCACCGGGACACTTCGTCCTCCCCAAGAGACCCAGTACTTC
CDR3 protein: CASSITGTLRPPQETQYF

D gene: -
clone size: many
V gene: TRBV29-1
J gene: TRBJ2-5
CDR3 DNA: TGCAGCGGTATTAGGGCTGCTGAGACCCAGTACTTC
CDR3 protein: CSGIRAAETQYF

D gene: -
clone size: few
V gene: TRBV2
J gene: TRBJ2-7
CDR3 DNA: TGTGCCAGCACCTCTCTGACAGGTGGTTACGAGCAGTACTTC
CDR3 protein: CASTSLTGGYEQYF

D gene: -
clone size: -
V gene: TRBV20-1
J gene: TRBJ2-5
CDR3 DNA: TGCAGTGCCCGTTGGCCTATGGGGTTTGGAGAGACCCAGTACTTC
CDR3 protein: CSARWPMGFGETQYF

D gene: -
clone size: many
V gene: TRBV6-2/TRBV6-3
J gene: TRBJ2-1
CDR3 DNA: TGTGCCAGCAGAACTTGGGGGGATGAGCAGTTCTTC
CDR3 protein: CASRTWGDEQFF

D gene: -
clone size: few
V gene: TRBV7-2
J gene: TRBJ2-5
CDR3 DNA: TGTGCCAGCGCCCGAGATAGGGCCACCGGAGGGGCCCAGTACTTC
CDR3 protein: CASARDRATGGAQYF

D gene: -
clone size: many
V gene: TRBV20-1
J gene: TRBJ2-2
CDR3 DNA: TGCAGTGCCACAGGGACTTTCAACACCGGGGAGCTGTTTTTT
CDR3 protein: CSATGTFNTGELFF

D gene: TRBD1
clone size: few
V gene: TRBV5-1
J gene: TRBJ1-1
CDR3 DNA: TGCGCCAGCAGCTTGTCCAAAGGGACAGCGAACACTGAAGCTTTCTTT
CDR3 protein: CASSLSKGTANTEAFF

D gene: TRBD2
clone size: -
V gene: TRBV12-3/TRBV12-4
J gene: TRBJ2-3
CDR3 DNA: TGTGCCAGCAGCCACTATCTAGCGGGACCCACAGATACGCAGTATTTT
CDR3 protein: CASSHYLAGPTDTQYF

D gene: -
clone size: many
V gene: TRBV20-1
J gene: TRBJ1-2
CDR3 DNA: TGCAGTGCTAGAATTGACTATGGCTACACCTTC
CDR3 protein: CSARIDYGYTF

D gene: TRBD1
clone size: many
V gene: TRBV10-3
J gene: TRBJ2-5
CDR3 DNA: TGTGCCATCAGTGGGGACAGGGGGCAGAGCCAAGAGACCCAGTACTTC
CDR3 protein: CAISGDRGQSQETQYF

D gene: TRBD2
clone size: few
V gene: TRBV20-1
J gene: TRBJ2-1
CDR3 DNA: TGCAGTGCCTCTCTAGCGGGAGGGGAGGATGAGCAGTTCTTC
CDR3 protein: CSASLAGGEDEQFF

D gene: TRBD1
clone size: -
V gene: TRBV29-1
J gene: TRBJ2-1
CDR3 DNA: TGCAGCTCCGGGACAGGGTTCGGGGAGAATGAGCAGTTCTTC
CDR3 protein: CSSGTGFGENEQFF

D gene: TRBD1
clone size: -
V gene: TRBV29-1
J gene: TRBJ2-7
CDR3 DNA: TGCAGCGGCGGGACAGGCGAATACGAGCAGTACTTC
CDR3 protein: CSGGTGEYEQYF

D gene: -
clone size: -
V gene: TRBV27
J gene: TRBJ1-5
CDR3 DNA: TGTGCCAGCAGCCCCGGGGGGGCTGATCAGCCCCAGCATTTT
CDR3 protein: CASSPGGADQPQHF

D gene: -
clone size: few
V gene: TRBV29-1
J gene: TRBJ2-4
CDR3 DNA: TGCAGCGCCCGAACCGTGGGTCCGGCCATTCAGTACTTC
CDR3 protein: CSARTVGPAIQYF

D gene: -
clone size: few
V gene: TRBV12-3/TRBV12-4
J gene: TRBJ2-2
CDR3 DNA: TGTGCCAGCAGTTTGCGGCAGAGCAGGACCGGGGAGCTGTTTTTT
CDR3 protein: CASSLRQSRTGELFF

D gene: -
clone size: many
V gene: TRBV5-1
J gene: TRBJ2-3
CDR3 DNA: TGCGCCAGCAGCTTTCTGCCCCCGACCGGGCCCGCTGATACGCAGTATTTT
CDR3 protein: CASSFLPPTGPADTQYF

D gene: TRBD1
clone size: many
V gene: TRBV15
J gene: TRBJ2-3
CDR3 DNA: TGTGCCACCAGCAAGGCGATGTTGGGACAGGGGGACACAGATACGCAGTATTTT
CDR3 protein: CATSKAMLGQGDTDTQYF

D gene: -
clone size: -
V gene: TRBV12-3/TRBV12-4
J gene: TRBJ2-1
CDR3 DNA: TGTGCCAGCAGCCACGGGACAAGCCGGTTCTTC
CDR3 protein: CASSHGTSRFF

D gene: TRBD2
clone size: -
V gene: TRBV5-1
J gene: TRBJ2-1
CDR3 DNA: TGCGCCAGCAGCTTGCTAGCGGAGAACTACAATGAGCAGTTCTTC
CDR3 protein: CASSLLAENYNEQFF

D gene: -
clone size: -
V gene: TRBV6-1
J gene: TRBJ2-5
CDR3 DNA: TGTGCCAGCAGGATTCCCACTGGGACGGTAGAGACCCAGTACTTC
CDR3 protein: CASRIPTGTVETQYF

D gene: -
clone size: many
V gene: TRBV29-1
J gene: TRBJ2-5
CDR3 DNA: TGCAGCGTTGAACTAGTAGGAGAGACCCAGTACTTC
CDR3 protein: CSVELVGETQYF

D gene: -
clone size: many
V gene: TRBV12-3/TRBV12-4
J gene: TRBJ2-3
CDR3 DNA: TGTGCCAGCAGTCCCTCAGTCGATACGCAGTATTTT
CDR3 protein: CASSPSVDTQYF

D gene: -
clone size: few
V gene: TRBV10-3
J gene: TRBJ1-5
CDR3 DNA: TGTGCCATCAGTGGAGGTAGTCAGCCCCAGCATTTT
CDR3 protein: CAISGGSQPQHF

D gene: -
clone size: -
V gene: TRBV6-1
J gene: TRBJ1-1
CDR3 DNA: TGTGCCAGCATCGGACTGCTGAACACTGAAGCTTTCTTT
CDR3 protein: CASIGLLNTEAFF

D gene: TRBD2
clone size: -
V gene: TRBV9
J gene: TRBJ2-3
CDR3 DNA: TGTGCCAGCAGCGTCTTAGCGGGGACCACAGATACGCAGTATTTT
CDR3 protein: CASSVLAGTTDTQYF

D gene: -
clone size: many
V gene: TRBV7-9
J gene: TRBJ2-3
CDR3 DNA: TGTGCCAGCAGCTTGGGCATTGCGGCAGATACGCAGTATTTT
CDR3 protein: CASSLGIAADTQYF

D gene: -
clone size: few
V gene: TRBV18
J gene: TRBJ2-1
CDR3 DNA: TGTGCCAGCTCACCAAGAAACTGGGGAATGGCGCAGTTCTTC
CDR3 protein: CASSPRNWGMAQFF

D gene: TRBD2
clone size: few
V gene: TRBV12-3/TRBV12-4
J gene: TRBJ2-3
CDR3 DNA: TGTGCCAGCGGAACTAGCGTTCATACGCAGTATTTT
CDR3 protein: CASGTSVHTQYF

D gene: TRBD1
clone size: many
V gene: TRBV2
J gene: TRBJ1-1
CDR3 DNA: TGTGCCAGCAGTCCGGGACAGGGAAGGCCGAACACTGAAGCTTTCTTT
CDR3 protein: CASSPGQGRPNTEAFF

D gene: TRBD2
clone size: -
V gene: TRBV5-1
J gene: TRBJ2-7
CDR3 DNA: TGCGCCAGCAGCTTGATGTTGCGAGCGGGAGGGGACTACGAGCAGTACTTC
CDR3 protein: CASSLMLRAGGDYEQYF

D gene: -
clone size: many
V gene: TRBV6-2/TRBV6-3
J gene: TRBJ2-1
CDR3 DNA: TGTGCCAGCTGGAATCTCGGTGAGCAGTTCTTC
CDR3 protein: CASWNLGEQFF

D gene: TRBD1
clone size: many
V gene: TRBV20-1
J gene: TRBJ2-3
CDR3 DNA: TGCAGTGCTAGAGGGACAGGGGCGAAAGATACGCAGTATTTT
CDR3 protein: CSARGTGAKDTQYF

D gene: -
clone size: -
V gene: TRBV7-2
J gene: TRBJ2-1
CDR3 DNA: TGTGCCAGCAGCCCCGGTACCTCGCCTAACAATGAGCAGTTCTTC
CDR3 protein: CASSPGTSPNNEQFF

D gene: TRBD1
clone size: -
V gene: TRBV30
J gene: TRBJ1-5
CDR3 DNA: TGTGCCTGGGGGACAGGTGGCAATCAGCCCCAGCATTTT
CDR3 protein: CAWGTGGNQPQHF

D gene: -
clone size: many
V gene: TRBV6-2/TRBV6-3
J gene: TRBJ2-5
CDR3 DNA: TGTGCCAGCAGCATGGGGGAGACCCAGTACTTC
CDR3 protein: CASSMGETQYF

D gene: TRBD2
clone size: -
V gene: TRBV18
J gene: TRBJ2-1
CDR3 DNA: TGTGTCAGCACTGGGACTAGCGGGATATTGTATGAGCAGTTCTTC
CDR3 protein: CVSTGTSGILYEQFF

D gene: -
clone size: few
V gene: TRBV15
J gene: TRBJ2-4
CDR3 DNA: TGTGCCACCAGCAGAGACCCTGTTCGTGGCGAGTACTTC
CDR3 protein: CATSRDPVRGEYF

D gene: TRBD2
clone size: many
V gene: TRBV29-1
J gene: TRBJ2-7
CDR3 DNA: TGCAGCGTTGTCCTAGCGGGAGGGCCGTCCTACGAGCAGTACTTC
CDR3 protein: CSVVLAGGPSYEQYF

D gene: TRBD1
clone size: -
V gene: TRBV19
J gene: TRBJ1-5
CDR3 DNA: TGTGCCAGTATCCCGGGACAGGGGAATCAGCCCCAGCATTTT
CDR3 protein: CASIPGQGNQPQHF

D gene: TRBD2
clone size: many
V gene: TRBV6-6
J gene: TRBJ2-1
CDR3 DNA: TGTGCCAGCCTAGCCGTAGCGGGAGGACGCGATGAGCAGTTCTTC
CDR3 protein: CASLAVAGGRDEQFF

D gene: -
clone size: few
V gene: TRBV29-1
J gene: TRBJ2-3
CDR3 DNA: TGCAGCGTTGGATCTGGAGGGCCTGATACGCAGTATTTT
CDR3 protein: CSVGSGGPDTQYF

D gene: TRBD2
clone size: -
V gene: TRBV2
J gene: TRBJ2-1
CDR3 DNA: TGTGCCAGCAGCCCTTGGTATAGCGGGAGAAAAGATGAGCAGTTCTTC
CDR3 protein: CASSPWYSGRKDEQFF

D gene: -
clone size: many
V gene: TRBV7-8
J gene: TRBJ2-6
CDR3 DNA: TGTGCCAGCAGCCCTCTGAGGGACCCTTTCGGGGCCAACGTCCTGACTTTC
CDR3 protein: CASSPLRDPFGANVLTF

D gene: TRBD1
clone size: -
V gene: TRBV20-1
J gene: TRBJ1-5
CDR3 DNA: TGCAGTGCTAGCCCGGACAGGGCGGATCAGCCCCAGCATTTT
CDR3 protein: CSASPDRADQPQHF

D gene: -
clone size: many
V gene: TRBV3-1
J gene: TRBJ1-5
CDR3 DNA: TGTGCCAGCAGCCGGGGGCCGGGGGCGGTTAATCAGCCCCAGCATTTT
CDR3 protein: CASSRGPGAVNQPQHF

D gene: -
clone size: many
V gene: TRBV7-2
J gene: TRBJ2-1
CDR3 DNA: TGTGCCAGCAGCTTAGTCCTAGTAGTGAATGAGCAGTTCTTC
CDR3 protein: CASSLVLVVNEQFF

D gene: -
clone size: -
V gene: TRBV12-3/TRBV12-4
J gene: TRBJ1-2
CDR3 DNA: TGTGCCAGCAGACTTCCGTGGTCGGGGGGCGTTGGCTACACCTTC
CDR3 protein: CASRLPWSGGVGYTF

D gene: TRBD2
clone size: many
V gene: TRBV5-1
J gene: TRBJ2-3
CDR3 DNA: TGCGCCAGCAGCTTGGCCGGGACTAGCGGTGCCACAGATACGCAGTATTTT
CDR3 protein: CASSLAGTSGATDTQYF

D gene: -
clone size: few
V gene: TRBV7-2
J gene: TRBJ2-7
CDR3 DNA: TGTGCCAGCAGCTTATTCGGCACAGTTGGGTACGAGCAGTACTTC
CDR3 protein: CASSLFGTVGYEQYF

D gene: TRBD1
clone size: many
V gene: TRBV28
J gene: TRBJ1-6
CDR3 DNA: TGTGCCAGCGATGAAAACAGGGGCCTTGCATTTAATTCACCCCTCCACTTT
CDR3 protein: CASDENRGLAFNSPLHF

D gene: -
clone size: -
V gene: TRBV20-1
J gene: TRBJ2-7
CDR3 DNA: TGCAGTGCTAGAGATCAGGGGCCGCCGTCGCGGGAGCAGTACTTC
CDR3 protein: CSARDQGPPSREQYF

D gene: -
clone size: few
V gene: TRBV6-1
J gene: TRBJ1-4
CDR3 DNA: TGTGCCAGCAGTGAATGGGGGGGACGGGATGAAAAACTGTTTTTT
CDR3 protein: CASSEWGGRDEKLFF